This paragraph reports one TCR beta chain. The sample is drawn from a study of CD8 T cells in Susac syndrome. V trimming: 4 bases; J trimming: 5 bases; junction bases outside the gene matches: 5. Germline CDR1 and CDR2: LNHDA and SQIVND (reference sequence). The CDR3 runs to 13 residues. With random hexamers, reverse transcription was performed on roughly 0.45 to 1 ug of RNA. An immunoSEQ multiplex PCR amplified TCR beta CDR3 over 54 Vbeta and 13 Jbeta. Via MiXCR, TCRdb re-called the immunoSEQ multiplex PCR reads, giving one row per CDR3 protein. The repertoire holds approximately 190,000 distinct CDR3 sequences, with over 85% as singletons.

The V gene is TRBV19, the J gene TRBJ2-7; 7 nucleotides align to TRBD2. The TCR was taken from a human donor in good health. The sequencing input was CD4+ T cells from PBMCs. CDR3 loop: CASSRNSGDEQYV. Written as DNA, the CDR3 is TGTGCCAGTAGTAGGAACAGCGGGGACGAGCAGTACGTC.